This T cell receptor (beta chain) emerged from a study of a mutant IDH1 vaccine in newly diagnosed glioma. Study overall: It was radiotherapy, temozolomide, or both that patients received previously, with most receiving both. General study points: It was around 93% of patients that developed vaccine-induced immune responses. Seemingly, top peripheral T cell clonotype changes bore no relation to pseudoprogression.

Trimming removed 3 bases from V and 12 bases from J, with 18 bases in between. The CDR3 spans 13 residues. The germline V gene encodes CDR1 SGHRS and CDR2 YFSETQ. Time point described: baseline, week 1 (first vaccination visit). Sample treatment: pre-vaccination baseline after standard-of-care therapy. Assay used: immunoSEQ multiplex PCR; TCRdb lists only in-frame clones, some missing. The sample records tens of thousands of clones, 80% to 95% being singletons. This clone was recorded only once. The antigen is undetermined. Specimen: PBMCs, collected from a glioma patient treated with radiotherapy, temozolomide or both. The chain is built from TRBV5-1 and TRBJ1-1; weak D call: TRBD1 (6 bases). The receptor's source is a man aged 25 to 40 with glioma. The CDR3 DNA follows: TGCGCCAGCAGCTCGGGGGAGGGGGGTTCAACTTTCTTT. Translating gives CASSSGEGGSTFF.